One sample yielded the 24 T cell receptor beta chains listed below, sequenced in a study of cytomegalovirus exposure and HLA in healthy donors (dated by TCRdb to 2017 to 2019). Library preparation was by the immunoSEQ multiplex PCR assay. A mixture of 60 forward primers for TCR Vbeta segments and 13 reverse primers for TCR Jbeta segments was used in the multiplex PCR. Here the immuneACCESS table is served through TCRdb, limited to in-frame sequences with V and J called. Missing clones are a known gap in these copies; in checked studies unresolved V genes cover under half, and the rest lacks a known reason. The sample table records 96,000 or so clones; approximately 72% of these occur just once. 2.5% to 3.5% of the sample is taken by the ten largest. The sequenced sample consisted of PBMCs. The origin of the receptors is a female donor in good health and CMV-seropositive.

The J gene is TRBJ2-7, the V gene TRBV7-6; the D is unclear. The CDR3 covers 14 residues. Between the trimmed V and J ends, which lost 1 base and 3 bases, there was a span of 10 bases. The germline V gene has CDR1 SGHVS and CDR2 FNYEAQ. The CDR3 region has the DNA TGTGCCAGCAGCTTAGGGGCAGGATTCTACGAGCAGTACTTC. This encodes CASSLGAGFYEQYF.

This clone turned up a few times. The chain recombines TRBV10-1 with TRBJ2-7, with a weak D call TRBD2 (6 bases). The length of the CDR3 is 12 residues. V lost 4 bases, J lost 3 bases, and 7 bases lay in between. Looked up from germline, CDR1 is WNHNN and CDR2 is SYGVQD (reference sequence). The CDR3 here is CASSAEGYEQYF. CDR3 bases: TGCGCCAGCAGTGCGGAGGGCTACGAGCAGTACTTC.

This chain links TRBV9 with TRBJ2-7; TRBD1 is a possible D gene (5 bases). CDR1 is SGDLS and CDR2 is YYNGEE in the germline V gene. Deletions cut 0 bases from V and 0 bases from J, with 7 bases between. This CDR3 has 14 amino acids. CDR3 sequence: CASSVGGVSYEQYF. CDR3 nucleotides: TGTGCCAGCAGCGTAGGGGGCGTCTCCTACGAGCAGTACTTC.

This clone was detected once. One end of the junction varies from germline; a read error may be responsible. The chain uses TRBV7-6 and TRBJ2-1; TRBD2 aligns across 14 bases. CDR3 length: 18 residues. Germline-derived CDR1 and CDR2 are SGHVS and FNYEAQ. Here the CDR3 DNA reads TGTGCCAGCAGAGTAAACCCGGGACTAGCGGGGGAGTACAATGGGCAGTTCTTC. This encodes CASRVNPGLAGEYNGQFF.

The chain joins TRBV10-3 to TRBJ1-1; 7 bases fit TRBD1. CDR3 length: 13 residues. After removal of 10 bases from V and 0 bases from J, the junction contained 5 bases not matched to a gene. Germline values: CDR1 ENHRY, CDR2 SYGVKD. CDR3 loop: CATSRGVNTEAFF. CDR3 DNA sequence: TGTGCCACTAGCAGGGGGGTGAACACTGAAGCTTTCTTT.

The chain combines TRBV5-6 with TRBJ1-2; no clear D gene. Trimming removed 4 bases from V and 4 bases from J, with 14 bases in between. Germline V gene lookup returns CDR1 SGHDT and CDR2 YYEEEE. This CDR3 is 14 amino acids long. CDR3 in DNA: TGTGCCAGCAGCCTACCGCGAGTTTTCTATGGCTACACCTTC. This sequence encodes CASSLPRVFYGYTF.

The CDR3 DNA follows: TGCGCCAGCAGCCAAGATATAAATGAGCAGTTCTTC. Its translation: CASSQDINEQFF. This chain connects TRBV4-1 to TRBJ2-1; the D is unclear. V was cut by 0 bases and J by 7 bases, with 4 bases left in between. The CDR3 totals 12 residues. Germline V gene data show CDR1 as MGHRA and CDR2 as YSYEKL.

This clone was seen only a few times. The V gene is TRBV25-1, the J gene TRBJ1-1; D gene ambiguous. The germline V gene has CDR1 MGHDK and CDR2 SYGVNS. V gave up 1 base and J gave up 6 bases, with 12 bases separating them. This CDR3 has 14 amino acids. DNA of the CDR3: TGTGCCAGCAGTGAATTGACGGGTAAACCTGAAGCTTTCTTT. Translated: CASSELTGKPEAFF.

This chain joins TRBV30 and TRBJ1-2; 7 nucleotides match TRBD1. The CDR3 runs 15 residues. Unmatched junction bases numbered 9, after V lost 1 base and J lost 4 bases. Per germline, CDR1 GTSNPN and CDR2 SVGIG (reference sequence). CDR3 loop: CAWSALERGPYGYTF. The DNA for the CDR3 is TGTGCCTGGAGTGCTTTAGAAAGGGGGCCCTATGGCTACACCTTC.

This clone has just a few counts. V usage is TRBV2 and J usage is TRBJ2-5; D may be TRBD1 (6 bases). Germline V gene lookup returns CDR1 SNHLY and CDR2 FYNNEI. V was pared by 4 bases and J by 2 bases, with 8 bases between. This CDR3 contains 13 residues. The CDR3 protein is CASSADRQETQYF. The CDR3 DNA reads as TGTGCCAGCAGTGCTGACAGGCAAGAGACCCAGTACTTC.

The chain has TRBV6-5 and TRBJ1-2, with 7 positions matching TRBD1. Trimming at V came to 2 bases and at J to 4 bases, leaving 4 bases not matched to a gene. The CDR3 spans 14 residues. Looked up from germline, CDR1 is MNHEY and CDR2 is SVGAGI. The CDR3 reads CASSYNGDSYGYTF. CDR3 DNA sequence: TGTGCCAGCAGTTACAATGGGGACAGCTATGGCTACACCTTC.

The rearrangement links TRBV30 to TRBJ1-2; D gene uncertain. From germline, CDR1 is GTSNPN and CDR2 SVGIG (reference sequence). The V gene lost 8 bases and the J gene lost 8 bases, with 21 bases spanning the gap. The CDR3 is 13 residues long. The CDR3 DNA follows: TGTGCCGGACTACAGAACCTAGGTGGCGGCTACACCTTC. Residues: CAGLQNLGGGYTF.

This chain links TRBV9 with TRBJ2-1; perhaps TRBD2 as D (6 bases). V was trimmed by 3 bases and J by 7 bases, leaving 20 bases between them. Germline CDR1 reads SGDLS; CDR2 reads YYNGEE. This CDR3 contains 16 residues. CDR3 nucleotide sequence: TGTGCCAGCAGCGCTACCGGGACTCCTGCCTCAAATGAGCAGTTCTTC. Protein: CASSATGTPASNEQFF. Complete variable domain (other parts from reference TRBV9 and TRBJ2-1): DSGVTQTPKHLITATGQRVTLRCSPRSGDLSVYWYQQSLDQGLQFLIQYYNGEERAKGNILERFSAQQFPDLHSELNLSSLELGDSALYFCASSATGTPASNEQFFGPGTRLTVL.

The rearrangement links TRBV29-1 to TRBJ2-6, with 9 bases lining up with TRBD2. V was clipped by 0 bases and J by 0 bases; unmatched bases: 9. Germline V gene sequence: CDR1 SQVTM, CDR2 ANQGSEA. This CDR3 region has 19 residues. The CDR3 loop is CSVEDPLAGTYSGANVLTF. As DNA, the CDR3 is TGCAGCGTTGAAGATCCCCTAGCGGGAACTTACTCTGGGGCCAACGTCCTGACTTTC.

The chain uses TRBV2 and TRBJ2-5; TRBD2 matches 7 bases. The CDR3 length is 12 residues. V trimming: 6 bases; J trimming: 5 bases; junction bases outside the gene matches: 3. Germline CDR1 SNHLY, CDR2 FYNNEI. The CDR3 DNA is TGTGCCAGCAGAGCTAGCGGTGAGACCCAGTACTTC. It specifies CASRASGETQYF.

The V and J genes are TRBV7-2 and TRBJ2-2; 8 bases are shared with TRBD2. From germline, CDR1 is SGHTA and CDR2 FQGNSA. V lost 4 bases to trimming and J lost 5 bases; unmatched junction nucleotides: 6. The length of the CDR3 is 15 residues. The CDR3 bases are TGTGCCAGCAGCTCCACTAGCGGCGGGACCGGGGAGCTGTTTTTT. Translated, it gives CASSSTSGGTGELFF.

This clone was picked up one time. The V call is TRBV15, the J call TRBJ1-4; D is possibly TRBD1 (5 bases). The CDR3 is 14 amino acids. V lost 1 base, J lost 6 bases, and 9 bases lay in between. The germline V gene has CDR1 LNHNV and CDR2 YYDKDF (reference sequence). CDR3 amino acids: CATSRVGGDEKLFF. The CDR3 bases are TGTGCCACCAGCAGAGTTGGGGGGGATGAAAAACTGTTTTTT.

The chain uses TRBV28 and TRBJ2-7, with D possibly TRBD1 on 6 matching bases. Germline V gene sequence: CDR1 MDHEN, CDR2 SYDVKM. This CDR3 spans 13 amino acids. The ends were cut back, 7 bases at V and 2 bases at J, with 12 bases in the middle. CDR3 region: CASNWDTAYEQYF. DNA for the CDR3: TGTGCCAGCAACTGGGACACCGCCTACGAGCAGTACTTC.

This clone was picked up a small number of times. The CDR3 bases are TGTGCCAGCAGCCCCCAGGGCGGTCGAGCGAATGAAAAACTGTTTTTT. It specifies CASSPQGGRANEKLFF. The V gene is TRBV5-4, the J gene TRBJ1-4, with D possibly matching TRBD1 (5 bases). Germline V gene data show CDR1 as SGHNT and CDR2 as YYREEE (reference sequence). The V and J ends lost 4 bases and 5 bases respectively, with 18 bases between them. CDR3 length: 16 residues.

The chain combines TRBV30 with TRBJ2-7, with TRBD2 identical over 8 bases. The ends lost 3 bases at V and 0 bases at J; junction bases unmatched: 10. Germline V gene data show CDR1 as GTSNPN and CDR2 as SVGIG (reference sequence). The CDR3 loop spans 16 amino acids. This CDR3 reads CAWRGGGGGRSYEQYF. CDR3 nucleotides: TGTGCCTGGAGAGGGGGGGGCGGGGGGCGCTCCTACGAGCAGTACTTC.

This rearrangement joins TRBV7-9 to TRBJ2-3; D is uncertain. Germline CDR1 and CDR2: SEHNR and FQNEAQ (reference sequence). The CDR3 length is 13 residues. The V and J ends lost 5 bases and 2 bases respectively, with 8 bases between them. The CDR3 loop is CASSPPPTDTQYF. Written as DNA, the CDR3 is TGTGCCAGCAGCCCCCCTCCCACAGATACGCAGTATTTT.

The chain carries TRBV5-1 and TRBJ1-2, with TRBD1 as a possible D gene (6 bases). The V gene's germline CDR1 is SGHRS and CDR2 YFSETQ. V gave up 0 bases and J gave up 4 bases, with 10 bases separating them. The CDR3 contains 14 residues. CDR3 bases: TGCGCCAGCAGCTTGGCAGGGGAAAGCTATGGCTACACCTTC. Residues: CASSLAGESYGYTF.

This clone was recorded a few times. Here the CDR3 reads CASSSRRFPLSPPGANVLTF. In DNA form, the CDR3 reads TGTGCCAGCAGTTCGCGTCGATTTCCCCTTTCCCCGCCCGGGGCCAACGTCCTGACTTTC. The chain uses TRBV7-6 and TRBJ2-6; no definite D call. Germline V gene lookup returns CDR1 SGHVS and CDR2 FNYEAQ. CDR3 length: 20 amino acids. Trimming took 6 bases from V and 4 from J, leaving 28 bases between them. The full variable domain, rest sourced from reference TRBV7-6 and TRBJ2-6, is GAGVSQSPRYKVTKRGQDVALRCDPISGHVSLYWYRQALGQGPEFLTYFNYEAQQDKSGLPNDRFSAERPEGSISTLTIQRTEQRDSAMYRCASSSRRFPLSPPGANVLTFGAGSRLTVL.

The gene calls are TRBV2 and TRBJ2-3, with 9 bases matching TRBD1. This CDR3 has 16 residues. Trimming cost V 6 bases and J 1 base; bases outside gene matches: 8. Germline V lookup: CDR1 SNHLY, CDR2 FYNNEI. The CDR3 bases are TGTGCCAGCAGGCTCCGGGGACAGGGCGGCACAGATACGCAGTATTTT. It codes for CASRLRGQGGTDTQYF.